Listed below are T cell receptor beta chains from one sample, sequenced in a study of chemoradiotherapy in HPV16-positive cancers. Generated by immunoSEQ multiplex PCR, the TCRdb table keeps only in-frame clones and is missing some. The sample contains some 9,600 clones, about 84% of which appear only once. Sequenced material: blood, taken from a patient who underwent chemoradiotherapy. The receptors derive from a human donor with HPV-associated anogenital cancer. Both conserved end residues are part of each CDR3. A D gene is named only where the DNA matches it firmly. Only some rows state a clone size, as once, few, many or a class for expanded clones.

- 16 TRBJ2-5 - TRBV10-3 TGTGCCATCAGTGATTGGGGAGGTGGGTACCAGGAGACCCAGTACTTC CAISDWGGGYQETQYF
- 13 TRBJ1-2 - TRBV6-1 TGTGCCAGCAGTGCCCAGGGGACCTATGGCTACACCTTC CASSAQGTYGYTF
- 13 TRBJ2-1 - TRBV11-1 TGTGCCAGCAGCTCAAGGGAGTATAATGAGCAGTTCTTC CASSSREYNEQFF
- 15 TRBJ1-1 - TRBV5-1 TGCGCCAGCAGCTCAATCACCGCAGGGAACACTGAAGCTTTCTTT CASSSITAGNTEAFF
- 11 TRBJ1-4 - TRBV10-1 TGCGCCAGCAAGGTTGTTGAAAAACTGTTTTTT CASKVVEKLFF
- 13 TRBJ2-3 - TRBV30 TGTGCCTGGAGTGTACAGGGCACAGATACGCAGTATTTT CAWSVQGTDTQYF
- 15 TRBJ2-5 - TRBV10-3 TGTGCCATCAGTACTGGACGGGGTTTGGGGGAGACCCAGTACTTC CAISTGRGLGETQYF
- 16 TRBJ2-5 - TRBV5-1 TGCGCCAGCAGCTTGGAGGGCGGGGCTCGGCCAGGGACCCAGTACTTC CASSLEGGARPGTQYF
- 13 TRBJ2-7 - TRBV25-1 TGTGCCAGCAGTGGACAGAACCTCTACGAGCAGTACTTC CASSGQNLYEQYF
TRBD1 16 TRBJ1-5 - TRBV7-9 TGTGCCAGCAGCTTAGAGACAGGGGGCGGGGGTCAGCCCCAGCATTTT CASSLETGGGGQPQHF
TRBD1 15 TRBJ1-5 few TRBV6-5 TGTGCCAGCAGCAGACAGGGAATGAGCAATCAGCCCCAGCATTTT CASSRQGMSNQPQHF
- 13 TRBJ1-1 once TRBV15 TGTGCCACCAGCAGAAACATGAACACTGAAGCTTTCTTT CATSRNMNTEAFF
TRBD1 13 TRBJ1-2 - TRBV5-4 TGTGCCAGCAGCTTACAGGGGGCGGGCGGCTACACCTTC CASSLQGAGGYTF
- 15 TRBJ2-3 - TRBV5-1 TGCGCCAGCAGCCAAAATGACCCCAGCACAGATACGCAGTATTTT CASSQNDPSTDTQYF
- 15 TRBJ1-6 - TRBV10-3 TGTGCCATCAGAGGGGCAGAGGGGAGCAATTCACCCCTCCACTTT CAIRGAEGSNSPLHF
TRBD2 13 TRBJ2-1 - TRBV14 TGTGCCAGCAGCCAAGCGGGAGGGATTGAGCAGTTCTTC CASSQAGGIEQFF
- 15 TRBJ1-2 once TRBV7-9 TGTGCCAGCAGCTTAGTGTACCCAGGCGGCTATGGCTACACCTTC CASSLVYPGGYGYTF
- 16 TRBJ2-3 - TRBV4-3 TGCGCCAGCAGCCTCTGGCTGGAGGCGGGCACAGATACGCAGTATTTT CASSLWLEAGTDTQYF
- 13 TRBJ1-1 - TRBV29-1 TGCAGCGTTGTTTGGTTGTCGGGACTTGGAGCTTTCTTT CSVVWLSGLGAFF
TRBD2 13 TRBJ2-3 - TRBV6-5 TGTGCCAGTAGCGGGGTTTACACAGATACGCAGTATTTT CASSGVYTDTQYF
- 13 TRBJ1-1 - TRBV2 TGTGCCAGCAGTTTCCGGCGGGACACTGAAGCTTTCTTT CASSFRRDTEAFF
- 15 TRBJ2-3 once TRBV2 TGTGCCAGCAGTGAAAGGGGTTCAAGTCCAGATACGCAGTATTTT CASSERGSSPDTQYF
- 11 TRBJ2-7 - TRBV7-9 TGTGCCAGCGAATCGATAGGATTTCAGTACTTC CASESIGFQYF
- 17 TRBJ1-6 once TRBV5-1 TGCGCCAGCAGCTTGGATCCAGAGAGCTCCTATAATTCACCCCTCCACTTT CASSLDPESSYNSPLHF
TRBD1 16 TRBJ1-5 - TRBV6-1 TGTGCCAGCAGTGAAGCGCCGAGGGGGCCCAATCAGCCCCAGCATTTT CASSEAPRGPNQPQHF
- 13 TRBJ2-4 - TRBV25-1 TGTGCCAGCAGTGAAGTGCAGGCAAACATTCAGTACTTC CASSEVQANIQYF
- 13 TRBJ1-4 - TRBV7-6 TGTGCCAGCAGCTTAGACAAAGTCGGGGAACTGTTTTTT CASSLDKVGELFF
- 16 TRBJ1-3 - TRBV11-1 TGTGCCAGCAGCCAGGGGCCCACCCTCTCTGGAAACACCATATATTTT CASSQGPTLSGNTIYF
TRBD2 15 TRBJ2-2 - TRBV7-9 TGTGCCAGCACCCTAGCGGGGGGGCAGACCGGGGAGCTGTTTTTT CASTLAGGQTGELFF
- 14 TRBJ2-1 - TRBV19 TGTGCCAGTAGTATAGGCCCAGGGATAGCTGAGCAGTTCTTC CASSIGPGIAEQFF
TRBD1 16 TRBJ2-7 - TRBV7-2 TGTGCCAGCAGCGACCCGGGGACAGGTTCCTCCTACGAGCAGTACTTC CASSDPGTGSSYEQYF
- 14 TRBJ2-2 - TRBV7-2 TGTGCCAGCAGCTTAGGGGGAAACACCGGGGAGCTGTTTTTT CASSLGGNTGELFF
TRBD1 15 TRBJ2-5 - TRBV5-5 TGTGCCAGCAGCCTGGGACAGGGTGAGGTGGAGACCCAGTACTTC CASSLGQGEVETQYF
- 13 TRBJ2-7 - TRBV18 TGTGCCAGCTCACCCGGGGAGTCCTACGAGCAGTACTTC CASSPGESYEQYF
TRBD2 17 TRBJ2-7 - TRBV5-5 TGTGCCAGCAGCGCGCCGGGACTAGCGGTCCTCTCCTACGAGCAGTACTTC CASSAPGLAVLSYEQYF
TRBD1 17 TRBJ2-1 - TRBV5-8 TGTGCCAGCAGCCCGGACAGGGGTCATCCCTCCTACAATGAGCAGTTCTTC CASSPDRGHPSYNEQFF
- 15 TRBJ2-1 - TRBV11-1 TGTGCCAGCAGCTTAGTCTCGGGGGCGCTCAATGAGCAGTTCTTC CASSLVSGALNEQFF
- 15 TRBJ2-7 - TRBV4-3 TGCGCCAGCAGCCAAGGGTCAGGGGATATCTACGAGCAGTACTTC CASSQGSGDIYEQYF
- 13 TRBJ1-2 - TRBV11-2 TGTGCCAGCAGCTTTGGGGTAGGCTATGGCTACACCTTC CASSFGVGYGYTF
TRBD2 17 TRBJ2-3 - TRBV30 TGTGCCTGGGGGGGAGGTAGCGGGGCTTATAGCACAGATACGCAGTATTTT CAWGGGSGAYSTDTQYF
- 14 TRBJ2-6 - TRBV7-8 TGTGCCAGCAGCTTTCAACCCGGGGCCAACGTCCTGACTTTC CASSFQPGANVLTF
TRBD2 15 TRBJ2-7 - TRBV11-2 TGTGCCAGCAGCTTAGGCACGGGGGGGACCTACGAGCAGTACTTC CASSLGTGGTYEQYF
TRBD1 15 TRBJ2-1 - TRBV5-1 TGCGCCAGCAGCTCGACAGGGGGCTCCTACAATGAGCAGTTCTTC CASSSTGGSYNEQFF
- 13 TRBJ2-7 - TRBV30 TGTGCCTGGAGTGTACGGGGGACCTACGAGCAGTACTTC CAWSVRGTYEQYF
- 15 TRBJ1-2 - TRBV7-9 TGTGCCAGCAGCTCACTGGACACTTCCGACTATGGCTACACCTTC CASSSLDTSDYGYTF
- 13 TRBJ1-1 - TRBV19 TGTGCCAGTAGTATGTCAGGGGACACTGAAGCTTTCTTT CASSMSGDTEAFF
- 14 TRBJ1-1 - TRBV5-5 TGTGCCAGCAGCTTGGCACCCTTGAACACTGAAGCTTTCTTT CASSLAPLNTEAFF
TRBD1 13 TRBJ2-5 - TRBV12-5 TGTGCTAGTGGCCCGGACAGGGAAGAGACCCAGTACTTC CASGPDREETQYF
- 17 TRBJ1-2 - TRBV14 TGTGCCAGCAGCCAATGGGCCAGGCGAACCCCTAACTATGGCTACACCTTC CASSQWARRTPNYGYTF
TRBD1 14 TRBJ1-1 few TRBV19 TGTGCCAGTACCCGGACAGGAGTGAACACTGAAGCTTTCTTT CASTRTGVNTEAFF
- 14 TRBJ2-5 - TRBV18 TGTGCCAGCTCACCACGTCGGGAACTAGAGACCCAGTACTTC CASSPRRELETQYF